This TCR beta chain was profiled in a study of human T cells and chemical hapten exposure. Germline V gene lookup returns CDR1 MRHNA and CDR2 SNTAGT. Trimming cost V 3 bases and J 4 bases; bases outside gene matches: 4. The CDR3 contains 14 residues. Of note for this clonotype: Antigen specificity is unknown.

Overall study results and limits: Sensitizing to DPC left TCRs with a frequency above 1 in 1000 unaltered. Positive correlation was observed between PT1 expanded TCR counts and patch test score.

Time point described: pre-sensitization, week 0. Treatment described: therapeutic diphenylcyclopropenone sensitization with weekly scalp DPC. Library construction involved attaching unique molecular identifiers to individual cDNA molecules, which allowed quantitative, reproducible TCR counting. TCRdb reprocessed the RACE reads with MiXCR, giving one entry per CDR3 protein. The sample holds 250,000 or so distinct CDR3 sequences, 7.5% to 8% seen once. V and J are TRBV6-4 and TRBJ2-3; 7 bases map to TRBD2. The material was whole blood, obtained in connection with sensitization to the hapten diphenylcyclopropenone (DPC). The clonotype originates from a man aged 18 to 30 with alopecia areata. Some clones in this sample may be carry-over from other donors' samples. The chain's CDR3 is CASSDTSGADTQYF. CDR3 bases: TGTGCCAGCAGTGATACCAGCGGGGCAGATACGCAGTATTTT.